This T cell receptor beta chain was captured by sequencing in a study of CD8+ T cells in alopecia areata. Study details: Patients given treatment had severity scored by the percentage of scalp area affected.

Details on this clone: What it binds is unknown.

Regarding the study as a whole: Association of baseline CD8+ expansion with response is uncertain owing to one nonresponder. Lesional scalp, especially alopecia totalis/universalis, showed higher clonality than normal scalp.

Treatment noted: oral pan-JAK inhibitor, 5-10 mg twice daily. The CDR3 loop spans 11 amino acids. Trimming stripped 3 bases from V and 6 bases from J, with 8 bases between. From germline, CDR1 is DFQATT and CDR2 SNEGSKA (reference sequence). Sequencing templates came from extracted RNA that was reverse transcribed into cDNA. Assay used: immunoSEQ multiplex PCR; TCRdb lists only in-frame clones, some missing. The profile shows about 160,000 clones, about two thirds of them singletons. Sequenced here: CD4+ T cells sorted from blood, sampled at week 4, from a patient treated with tofacitinib. This TCR was recovered from a human donor with alopecia areata. The V gene is TRBV20-1, the J gene TRBJ1-2; a weak D match, TRBD1 (5 bases). CDR3 residues: CSASRDDGYTF. The CDR3 region has the DNA TGCAGTGCTAGCAGGGATGATGGCTACACCTTC.